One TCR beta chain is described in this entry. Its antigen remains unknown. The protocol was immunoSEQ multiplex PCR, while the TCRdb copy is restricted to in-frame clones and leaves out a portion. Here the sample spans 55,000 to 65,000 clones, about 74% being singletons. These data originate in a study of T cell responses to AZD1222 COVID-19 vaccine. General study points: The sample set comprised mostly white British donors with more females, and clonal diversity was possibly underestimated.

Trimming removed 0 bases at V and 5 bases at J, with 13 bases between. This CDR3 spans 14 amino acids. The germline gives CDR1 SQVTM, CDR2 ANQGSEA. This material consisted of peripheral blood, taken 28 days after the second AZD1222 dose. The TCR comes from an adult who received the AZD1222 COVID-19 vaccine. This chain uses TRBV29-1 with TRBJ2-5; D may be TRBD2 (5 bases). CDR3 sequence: CSVEDARGGETQYF. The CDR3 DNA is TGCAGCGTTGAAGATGCTCGAGGCGGGGAGACCCAGTACTTC. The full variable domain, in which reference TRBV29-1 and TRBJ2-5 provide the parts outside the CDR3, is SAVISQKPSRDICQRGTSLTIQCQVDSQVTMMFWYRQQPGQSLTLIATANQGSEATYESGFVIDKFPISRPNLTFSTLTVSNMSPEDSSIYLCSVEDARGGETQYFGPGTRLLVL.